Sequencing of this TCR beta chain was carried out in a study of type 1 and type 2 diabetes patients. Standard classification criteria confirmed type 1 or type 2 diabetes in all patients. Approximately 10 milliliters of peripheral blood were collected from each participant. PCR was run on genomic DNA. The TCR beta CDR3 region was amplified using 30 forward and 13 reverse primers. TCRdb processed the multiplex PCR reads anew with MiXCR; each CDR3 protein has one entry. The data contain approximately 260,000 distinct CDR3 sequences, roughly 44% of them singletons. This clonotype has more than one count but fewer than ten. The clonotype was recovered from a man between 18 and 29 years old with type 2 diabetes. Specimen: peripheral blood mononuclear cells (PBMCs).

DNA of the CDR3: TGCGCCAGCAGTGAGTCGAAGAAGTTTGGATCACCCCTCCACTTT. Protein: CASSESKKFGSPLHF. This rearrangement joins TRBV10-2 to TRBJ1-6; D is undetermined. Germline CDR1 WSHSY, CDR2 SAAADI. The ends were cut back, 0 bases at V and 10 bases at J, with 13 bases in the middle. There are 15 residues in the CDR3.